Shown below are 5 T cell receptor beta chains from a single sample sequenced in a study of T cell repertoires in cytomegalovirus infection. These receptors' antigens are unknown. MiXCR, applied by TCRdb to the reads, yields one record per CDR3 protein. Here the sample spans about 920,000 distinct CDR3 sequences, around 30% being singletons. This specimen consisted of cultured CD8+ T cells from PBMCs, obtained from culture after CMV antigen stimulation. The receptors come from a human donor in good health (CMV status not recorded). Some clones in this sample may be carry-over from other donors' samples.

V and J are TRBV4-2 and TRBJ1-5; D may be TRBD1 (5 bases). The V end lost 1 base, the J end lost 4 bases, and 8 bases lay between the germline ends. Germline CDR1 reads LGHNA; CDR2 reads YNFKEQ. The CDR3 length is 14 residues. The CDR3 loop reads CASSQVGGNQPQHF. For the CDR3, the DNA is TGTGCCAGCAGCCAAGTGGGGGGGAATCAGCCCCAGCATTTT.

There are a few counts of this clonotype. This chain links TRBV11-2 with TRBJ2-1; tentative D call: TRBD1 (5 bases). Germline V gene sequence: CDR1 SGHAT, CDR2 FQNNGV. CDR3 length: 18 residues. Trimming stripped 5 bases from V and 0 bases from J, with 20 bases between. CDR3 nucleotide sequence: TGTGCCAGCAGCGTAGCCCTTAGATGGCAGGGCTCCTACAATGAGCAGTTCTTC. This sequence encodes CASSVALRWQGSYNEQFF. Together with reference TRBV11-2 and TRBJ2-1, the CDR3 gives the full variable domain: EAGVAQSPRYKIIEKRQSVAFWCNPISGHATLYWYQQILGQGPKLLIQFQNNGVVDDSQLPKDRFSAERLKGVDSTLKIQPAKLEDSAVYLCASSVALRWQGSYNEQFFGPGTRLTVL.

There are a few counts of this clonotype. The chain carries TRBV5-1 and TRBJ1-1, with D possibly TRBD1 on 5 matching bases. V lost 3 bases and J lost 1, with 10 bases in between. The germline CDR1 and CDR2 sequences are SGHRS and YFSETQ. CDR3 length equals 14 residues. In DNA, the CDR3 is TGCGCCAGCAGCTCCCTGGGGGAGAACACTGAAGCTTTCTTT. This encodes CASSSLGENTEAFF.

The chain links TRBV27 to TRBJ1-2; 9 bases are shared with TRBD1. CDR3 length: 16 residues. Germline V gene lookup returns CDR1 MNHEY and CDR2 SMNVEV (reference sequence). With V trimmed by 7 bases and J by 0 bases, 9 bases remained unmatched. CDR3 loop: CASNPGQGPTNYGYTF. The CDR3 DNA follows: TGTGCCAGCAACCCGGGACAGGGACCTACTAACTATGGCTACACCTTC.

This clonotype has just one count. One end of the junction is discordant with germline, which a read error may explain. J is TRBJ2-3 and V is TRBV4-1; TRBD2 might be the D (6 bases). This CDR3 is built from 16 residues. The germline V gene encodes CDR1 MGHRA and CDR2 YSYEKL. As DNA, the CDR3 is TGCGCCGGCAGCCAAGATCCGGGGGAGAGCACAGATACGCAGTATTTT. Protein: CAGSQDPGESTDTQYF.